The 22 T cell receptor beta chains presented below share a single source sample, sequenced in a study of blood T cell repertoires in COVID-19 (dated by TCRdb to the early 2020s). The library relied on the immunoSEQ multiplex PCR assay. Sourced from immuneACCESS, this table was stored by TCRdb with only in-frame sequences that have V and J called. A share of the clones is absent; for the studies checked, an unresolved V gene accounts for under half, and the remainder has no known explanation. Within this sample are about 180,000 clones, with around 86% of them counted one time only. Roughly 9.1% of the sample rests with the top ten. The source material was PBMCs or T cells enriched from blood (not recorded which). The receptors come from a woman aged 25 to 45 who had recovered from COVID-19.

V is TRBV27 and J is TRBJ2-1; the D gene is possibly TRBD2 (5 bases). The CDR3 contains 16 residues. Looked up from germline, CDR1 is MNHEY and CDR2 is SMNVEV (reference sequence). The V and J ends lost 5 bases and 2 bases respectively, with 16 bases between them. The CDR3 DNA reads TGTGCCAGCAGTCCAAGGTCGGGGATTACCTACAATGAGCAGTTCTTC. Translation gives CASSPRSGITYNEQFF.

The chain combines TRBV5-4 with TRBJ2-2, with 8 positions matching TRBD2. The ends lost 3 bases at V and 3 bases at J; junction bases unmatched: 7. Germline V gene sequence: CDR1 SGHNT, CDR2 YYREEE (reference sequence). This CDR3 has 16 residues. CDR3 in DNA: TGTGCCAGCAGCTCTCGATTAGCGGGGTACACCGGGGAGCTGTTTTTT. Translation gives CASSSRLAGYTGELFF.

The CDR3 sequence is CASSQASLESPYEQYF. CDR3 bases: TGTGCCAGCAGCCAAGCTAGCCTAGAGTCCCCCTACGAGCAGTACTTC. This rearrangement joins TRBV3-1 (or the pseudogene TRBV3-2) to TRBJ2-7, with TRBD2 as a possible D gene (5 bases). The V end was cut by 1 base, the J end by 2 bases, with 15 bases between. Germline V gene data show CDR1 as LGHDT and CDR2 as YNNKEL (reference sequence). The CDR3 covers 16 residues.

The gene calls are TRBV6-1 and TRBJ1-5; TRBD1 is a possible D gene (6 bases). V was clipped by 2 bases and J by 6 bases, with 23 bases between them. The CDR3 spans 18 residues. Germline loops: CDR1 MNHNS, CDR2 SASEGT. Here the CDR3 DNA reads TGTGCCAGCAGTGAATTTGGAGATATTACCCTAGGGGGTCAGCCCCAGCATTTT. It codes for CASSEFGDITLGGQPQHF.

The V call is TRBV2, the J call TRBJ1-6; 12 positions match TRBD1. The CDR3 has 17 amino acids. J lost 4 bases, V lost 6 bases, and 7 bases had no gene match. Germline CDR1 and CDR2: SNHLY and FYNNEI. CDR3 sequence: CASRFGTGGGYNSPLHF. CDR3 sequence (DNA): TGTGCCAGCAGGTTCGGGACAGGGGGCGGGTATAATTCACCCCTCCACTTT. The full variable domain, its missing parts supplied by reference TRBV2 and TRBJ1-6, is EPEVTQTPSHQVTQMGQEVILRCVPISNHLYFYWYRQILGQKVEFLVSFYNNEISEKSEIFDDQFSVERPDGSNFTLKIRSTKLEDSAMYFCASRFGTGGGYNSPLHFGNGTRLTVT.

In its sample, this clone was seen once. CDR3 in amino acids: CAWSPRQSYSDQPQHF. CDR3 sequence (DNA): TGTGCCTGGAGTCCGAGACAGAGTTATTCTGATCAGCCCCAGCATTTT. This chain connects TRBV30 to TRBJ1-5; TRBD1 is a possible D gene (5 bases). The V and J ends lost 2 bases and 5 bases respectively, with 19 bases between them. This CDR3 has 16 amino acids. In germline, CDR1 is GTSNPN, CDR2 SVGIG (reference sequence).

CDR3 loop: CASSLTGGPREKLFF. The CDR3 nucleotides are TGTGCCAGCAGCTTAACAGGGGGCCCGAGGGAAAAACTGTTTTTT. The chain couples TRBV7-2 to TRBJ1-4, with 9 bases lining up with TRBD1. CDR1 is SGHTA and CDR2 is FQGNSA in the germline V gene. V shed 2 bases, J shed 8 bases, and the junction held 6 bases outside the gene matches. CDR3 size: 15 residues.

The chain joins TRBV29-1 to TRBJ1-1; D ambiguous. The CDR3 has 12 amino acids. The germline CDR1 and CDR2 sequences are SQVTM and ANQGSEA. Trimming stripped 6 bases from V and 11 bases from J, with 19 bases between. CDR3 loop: CSVRDSRYDAFF. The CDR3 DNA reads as TGCAGCGTGAGGGATTCGAGGTACGATGCTTTCTTT.

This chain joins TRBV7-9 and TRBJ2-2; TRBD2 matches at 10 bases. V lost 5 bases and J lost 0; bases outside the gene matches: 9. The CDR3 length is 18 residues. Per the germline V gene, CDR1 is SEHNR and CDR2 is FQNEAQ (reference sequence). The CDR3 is CASSPRTSGSPNTGELFF. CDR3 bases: TGTGCCAGCAGCCCCCGGACTAGCGGTTCCCCGAACACCGGGGAGCTGTTTTTT.

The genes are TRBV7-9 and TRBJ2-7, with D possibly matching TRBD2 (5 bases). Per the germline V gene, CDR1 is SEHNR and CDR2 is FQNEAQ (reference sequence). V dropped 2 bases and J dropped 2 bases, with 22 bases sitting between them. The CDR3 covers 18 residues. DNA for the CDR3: TGTGCCAGCAGCTTAACTACGGGGATCAGACGGAGGACCTACGAGCAGTACTTC. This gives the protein CASSLTTGIRRRTYEQYF.

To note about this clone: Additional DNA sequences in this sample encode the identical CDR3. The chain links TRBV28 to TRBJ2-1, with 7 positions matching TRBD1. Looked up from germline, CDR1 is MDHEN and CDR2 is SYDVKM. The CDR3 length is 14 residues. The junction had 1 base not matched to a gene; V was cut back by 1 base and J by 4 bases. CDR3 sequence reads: CASSLLGQYNEQFF. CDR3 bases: TGTGCCAGCAGTTTATTGGGACAGTACAATGAGCAGTTCTTC.

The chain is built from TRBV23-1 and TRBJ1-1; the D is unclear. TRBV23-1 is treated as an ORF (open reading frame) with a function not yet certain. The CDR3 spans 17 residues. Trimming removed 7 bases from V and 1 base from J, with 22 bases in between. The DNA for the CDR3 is TGCGCCAGCACGCTTGGTAAGACATACCCGGAGAACACTGAAGCTTTCTTT. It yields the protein CASTLGKTYPENTEAFF.

The CDR3 bases are TGTGCCAGCAGCTTTCCCAGGGATCATGAAAAACTGTTTTTT. This translates into CASSFPRDHEKLFF. The rearrangement joins TRBV7-9 to TRBJ1-4; tentatively, D is TRBD1 (5 bases). V lost 3 bases, J lost 6 bases, and 11 bases lay in between. This CDR3 has 14 amino acids. From germline, CDR1 is SEHNR and CDR2 FQNEAQ (reference sequence).

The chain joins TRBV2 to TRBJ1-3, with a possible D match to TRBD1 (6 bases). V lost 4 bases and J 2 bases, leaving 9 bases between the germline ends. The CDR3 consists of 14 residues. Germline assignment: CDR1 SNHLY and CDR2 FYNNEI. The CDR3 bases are TGTGCCAGCAGTGTCTCAGGGGCTGGAAACACCATATATTTT. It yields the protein CASSVSGAGNTIYF.

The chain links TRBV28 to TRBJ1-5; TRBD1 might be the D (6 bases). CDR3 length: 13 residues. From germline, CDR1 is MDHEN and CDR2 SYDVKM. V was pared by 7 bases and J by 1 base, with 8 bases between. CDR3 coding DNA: TGTGCCAGCAACCAGGGGAGCAATCAGCCCCAGCATTTT. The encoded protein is CASNQGSNQPQHF. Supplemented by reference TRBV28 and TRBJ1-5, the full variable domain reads DVKVTQSSRYLVKRTGEKVFLECVQDMDHENMFWYRQDPGLGLRLIYFSYDVKMKEKGDIPEGYSVSREKKERFSLILESASTNQTSMYLCASNQGSNQPQHFGDGTRLSIL.

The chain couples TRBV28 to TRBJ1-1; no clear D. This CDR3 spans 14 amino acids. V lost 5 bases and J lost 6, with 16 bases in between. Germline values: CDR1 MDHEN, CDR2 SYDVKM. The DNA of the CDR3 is TGTGCCAGCAGTCCCACGAGGGAACCCGCTGAAGCTTTCTTT. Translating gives CASSPTREPAEAFF.

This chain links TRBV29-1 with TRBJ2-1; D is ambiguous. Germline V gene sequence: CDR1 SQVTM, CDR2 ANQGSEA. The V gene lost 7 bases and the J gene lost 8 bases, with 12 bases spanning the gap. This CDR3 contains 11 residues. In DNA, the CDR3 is TGCAGCGCTGCTAGTGATGATGAGCAGTTCTTC. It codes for CSAASDDEQFF.

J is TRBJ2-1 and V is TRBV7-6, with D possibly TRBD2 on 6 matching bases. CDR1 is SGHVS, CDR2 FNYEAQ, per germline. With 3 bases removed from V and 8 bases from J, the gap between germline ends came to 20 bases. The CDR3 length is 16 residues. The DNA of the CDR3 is TGTGCCAGCAGCTTCAGGCTCCGGGAGAGTCGGGATGAGCAGTTCTTC. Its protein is CASSFRLRESRDEQFF.

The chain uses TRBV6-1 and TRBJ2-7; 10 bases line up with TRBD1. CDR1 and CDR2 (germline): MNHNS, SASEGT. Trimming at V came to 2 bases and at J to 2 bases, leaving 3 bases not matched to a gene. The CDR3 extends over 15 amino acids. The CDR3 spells CASSELTGGPYEQYF. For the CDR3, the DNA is TGTGCCAGCAGTGAACTGACAGGGGGCCCCTACGAGCAGTACTTC.

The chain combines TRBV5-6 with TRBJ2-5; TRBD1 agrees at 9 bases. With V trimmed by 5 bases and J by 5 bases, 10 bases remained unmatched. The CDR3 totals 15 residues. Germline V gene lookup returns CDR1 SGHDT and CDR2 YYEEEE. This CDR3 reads CASRPPGQGDETQYF. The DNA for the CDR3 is TGTGCCAGCAGACCTCCGGGACAGGGCGACGAGACCCAGTACTTC. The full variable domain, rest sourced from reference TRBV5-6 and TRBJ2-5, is DAGVTQSPTHLIKTRGQQVTLRCSPKSGHDTVSWYQQALGQGPQFIFQYYEEEERQRGNFPDRFSGHQFPNYSSELNVNALLLGDSALYLCASRPPGQGDETQYFGPGTRLLVL.

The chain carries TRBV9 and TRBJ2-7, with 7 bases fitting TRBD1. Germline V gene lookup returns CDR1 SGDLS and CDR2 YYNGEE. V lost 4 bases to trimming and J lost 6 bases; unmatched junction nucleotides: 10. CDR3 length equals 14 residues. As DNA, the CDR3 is TGTGCCAGCAGCCCTCAGACAGGGTCGGGCGAGCAGTACTTC. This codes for CASSPQTGSGEQYF.

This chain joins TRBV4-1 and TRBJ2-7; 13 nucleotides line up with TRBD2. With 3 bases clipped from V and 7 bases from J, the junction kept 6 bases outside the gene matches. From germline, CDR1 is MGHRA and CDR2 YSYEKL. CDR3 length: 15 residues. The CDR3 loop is CASSQGLAGRGEQYF. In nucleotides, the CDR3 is TGCGCCAGCAGCCAGGGACTAGCGGGGCGGGGGGAGCAGTACTTC.